This TCR beta chain comes out of a study of blood T cell repertoires in COVID-19. The sample holds a few counts of this clone. Some clones are missing from TCRdb's copy, which holds only in-frame ones; the method was immunoSEQ multiplex PCR. The sample lists about 400,000 clones; about 85% were seen once. Sequencing used PBMCs or T cells enriched from blood (not recorded which). This receptor was taken from a woman aged 18-29 years with acute COVID-19.

The CDR3 sequence is CASSSWRGGRSTEAFF. DNA of the CDR3: TGTGCCAGCAGTTCTTGGAGAGGGGGCCGAAGCACTGAAGCTTTCTTT. This sequence joins TRBV7-2 and TRBJ1-1, with TRBD1 identical over 7 bases. This CDR3 is 16 amino acids long. V trimming: 6 bases; J trimming: 4 bases; junction bases outside the gene matches: 14. CDR1 is SGHTA, CDR2 FQGNSA, per germline. The entire variable domain, with the rest obtained from reference TRBV7-2 and TRBJ1-1, is as follows: GAGVSQSPSNKVTEKGKDVELRCDPISGHTALYWYRQSLGQGLEFLIYFQGNSAPDKSGLPSDRFSAERTGGSVSTLTIQRTQQEDSAVYLCASSSWRGGRSTEAFFGQGTRLTVV.